The subject of this entry is one T cell receptor (beta chain). Antigen unknown. The PCR used 60 Vbeta and 13 Jbeta primers. Data came from immunoSEQ multiplex PCR; TCRdb stores just in-frame clones and leaves some out. The sample lists roughly 120,000 clones, around 80% seen once, with over 10% in the top ten. The data were obtained in a study of cytomegalovirus exposure and HLA in healthy donors. Overall study findings and caveats: A later analysis found most CMV-associated TCR beta chains apparently HLA-restricted.

Germline assignment: CDR1 SGHRS and CDR2 YFSETQ. The CDR3 is 17 residues long. Unmatched junction bases numbered 10, after V lost 4 bases and J lost 0 bases. The clonotype originates from a woman aged 60-70 years in good health and CMV-seropositive. Sequencing was performed on PBMCs. The chain is built from TRBV5-1 and TRBJ1-3; TRBD1 matches at 7 bases. The chain's CDR3 is CASSELGGAYSGNTIYF. The CDR3 nucleotides are TGCGCCAGCAGCGAATTAGGGGGCGCTTACTCTGGAAACACCATATATTTT.